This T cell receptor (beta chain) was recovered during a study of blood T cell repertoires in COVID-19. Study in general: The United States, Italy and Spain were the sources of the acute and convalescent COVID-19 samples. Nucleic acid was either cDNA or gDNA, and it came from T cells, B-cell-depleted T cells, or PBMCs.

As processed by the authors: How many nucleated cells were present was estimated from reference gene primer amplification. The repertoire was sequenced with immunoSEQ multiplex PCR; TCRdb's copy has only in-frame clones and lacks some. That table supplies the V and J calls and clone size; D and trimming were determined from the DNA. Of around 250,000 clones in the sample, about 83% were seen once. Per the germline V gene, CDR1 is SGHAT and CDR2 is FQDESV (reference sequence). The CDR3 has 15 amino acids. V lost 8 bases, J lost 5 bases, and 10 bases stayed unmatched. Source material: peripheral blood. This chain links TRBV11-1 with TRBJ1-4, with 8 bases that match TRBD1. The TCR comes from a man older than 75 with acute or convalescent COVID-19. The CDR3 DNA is TGTGCCAGCGGAGGAAGACAGGGGTCAAATGAAAAACTGTTTTTT. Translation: CASGGRQGSNEKLFF. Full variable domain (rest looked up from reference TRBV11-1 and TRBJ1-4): EAEVAQSPRYKITEKSQAVAFWCDPISGHATLYWYRQILGQGPELLVQFQDESVVDDSQLPKDRFSAERLKGVDSTLKIQPAELGDSAMYLCASGGRQGSNEKLFFGSGTQLSVL.